The T cell receptor beta chain described here comes from a study of T-cell reconstitution after alpha-beta-depleted transplantation in children. Using unique molecular identifiers, the investigators prepared the TCRbeta library. TCRdb reanalysed the PCR reads using MiXCR and keeps one entry per CDR3 protein. The sample lists just over 950,000 distinct CDR3 sequences, about 29% occurring once. CDR1 and CDR2 from the germline V gene are ENHRY and SYGVKD. Between the trimmed V and J ends, which lost 4 bases and 11 bases, there was a span of 21 bases. The CDR3 sequence is 15 residues long. The chain combines TRBV10-3 with TRBJ1-5, with unresolved D. Sequenced material: PBMCs, mostly from graft donor cells, taken 360 days after TCRalphabeta/CD19-depleted stem cell transplant. The sequence came from a boy under two years old who had a stem cell transplant for SCID, so the T cells may come from the graft donor. The CDR3 protein is CAISASLVEGKTQHF. Here the CDR3 DNA reads TGTGCCATCAGTGCCTCCCTTGTCGAAGGTAAAACCCAGCATTTT.